A single TCR beta chain is shown here with its context. Its target is not known. These data come from a study of T cell responses to AZD1222 COVID-19 vaccine. Researchers grouped second doses given at about 4 or about 12 weeks into one pool. Points from the study as a whole: Spike-spanning, vaccine-associated CD4 TCRs were dominant at 160-218 and 743-854.

TCRdb's table, derived via immunoSEQ multiplex PCR, lists solely in-frame clones and lacks some. The sample lists 120,000 or so clones, 88% seen once, with approximately 3.4% in the top ten. Here the sequenced sample was peripheral blood, taken 28 days after the second AZD1222 dose. The TCR comes from an adult who received the AZD1222 COVID-19 vaccine.

The CDR3 sequence is CASSLKPGLETGELFF. CDR3 nucleotides: TGTGCCAGCTCGCTGAAACCGGGACTAGAAACCGGGGAGCTGTTTTTT. This sequence joins TRBV18 and TRBJ2-2; 8 nucleotides agree with TRBD2. The J segment lost 5 bases and the V segment lost 6 bases, leaving 11 bases of the junction unmatched. CDR1 is KGHSH and CDR2 is LQKENI in the germline V gene. CDR3 length: 16 residues. Using reference TRBV18 and TRBJ2-2 for the parts outside the CDR3, the full variable domain is NAGVMQNPRHLVRRRGQEARLRCSPMKGHSHVYWYRQLPEEGLKFMVYLQKENIIDESGMPKERFSAEFPKEGPSILRIQQVVRGDSAAYFCASSLKPGLETGELFFGEGSRLTVL.